Presented here are 6 T cell receptor beta chains from one specimen sequenced in a study of blood T cell repertoires in COVID-19. This table comes from immunoSEQ multiplex PCR, and its TCRdb copy is limited to in-frame clones, with some not included. The table lists 220,000 or so clones, about 88% of them singletons. Specimen: peripheral blood. Receptors originate from a woman between 45 and 60 years old with COVID-19, enrolled during active disease.

The rearrangement links TRBV4-2 to TRBJ1-2; no reliable D call. V lost 4 bases, J lost 1 base, and 10 bases lay in between. In germline, CDR1 is LGHNA, CDR2 YNFKEQ. The length of the CDR3 is 14 residues. Here the CDR3 reads CASSPLEGNYGYTF. The DNA for the CDR3 is TGTGCCAGCAGCCCTCTCGAGGGTAACTATGGCTACACCTTC.

CDR3 sequence: CASRGRGTGNTIYF. The CDR3 nucleotides read TGTGCCAGCAGAGGCAGGGGAACTGGAAACACCATATATTTT. The chain uses TRBV2 and TRBJ1-3, with a tentative D call TRBD1 (6 bases). Germline V CDR1 and CDR2: SNHLY, FYNNEI. Trimming shortened V by 6 bases and J by 2 bases, and 11 bases separated the two germline ends. The CDR3 runs 14 residues.

The V gene is TRBV13, the J gene TRBJ2-3; 7 bases map to TRBD1. The CDR3 is 14 amino acids. Looked up from germline, CDR1 is PRHDT and CDR2 is FYEKMQ (reference sequence). Losses at the gene ends were 4 bases for V and 4 bases for J; bases not matched to a gene: 5. In DNA, the CDR3 is TGTGCCAGCAGCTCCACAGGGGTTGCAGATACGCAGTATTTT. Its protein product is CASSSTGVADTQYF.

The rearrangement links TRBV12-3 or TRBV12-4 to TRBJ2-1, with TRBD1 as a possible D gene (6 bases). This CDR3 has 13 residues. V lost 3 bases, J lost 7 bases, and 10 bases lay in between. CDR3 region: CASSFTGRNEQFF. In nucleotides, the CDR3 is TGTGCCAGCAGTTTTACAGGGCGGAATGAGCAGTTCTTC.

For the CDR3, the DNA is TGTGCCAGCAGCTTAGATCGGGTCGGGGGGGGAATCTCCTACAATGAGCAGTTCTTC. Amino acids: CASSLDRVGGGISYNEQFF. The chain recombines TRBV11-2 with TRBJ2-1; 8 bases map to TRBD2. Germline trimming cut 0 bases from V and 0 bases from J; bases unmatched to any gene: 10. Germline CDR1 reads SGHAT; CDR2 reads FQNNGV. This CDR3 contains 19 residues.

This sequence joins TRBV19 and TRBJ2-7; weak D call: TRBD2 (6 bases). CDR1 and CDR2 from the germline V gene are LNHDA and SQIVND (reference sequence). With 5 bases removed from V and 3 bases from J, the gap between germline ends came to 14 bases. The CDR3 covers 14 residues. CDR3 residues: CASSPRDSNYEQYF. The CDR3 DNA sequence: TGTGCCAGTAGTCCCCGGGACTCTAACTACGAGCAGTACTTC.